Below are 2 T cell receptor beta chains sequenced from a single sample in a study of shared clonotypes between healthy human individuals. Using immunoSEQ multiplex PCR, the repertoire was profiled, and TCRdb retains in-frame clones only, with some absent. Seen here are around 2.5 million clones, under 95% observed once, and the top ten hold 0.36%. The sample comprised naive CD4+ T cells from PBMCs. Documented subset: CD45RA+ positively selected. These receptor sequences come from a man between 18 and 29 years old in good health. Some clones in this sample may be carry-over from other donors' samples.

The CDR3: CASSLHGLAIETQYF. The CDR3 nucleotides read TGTGCCAGCAGTCTCCACGGACTAGCGATAGAGACCCAGTACTTC. J is TRBJ2-5 and V is TRBV27; 9 bases line up with TRBD2. Germline CDR1 reads MNHEY; CDR2 reads SMNVEV (reference sequence). With V trimmed by 5 bases and J by 4 bases, 8 bases remained unmatched. The CDR3 extends over 15 amino acids.

A note on this clone: The same CDR3 arises from other DNA sequences in this sample as well. V usage is TRBV29-1 and J usage is TRBJ2-5; D gene uncertain. V was shortened by 3 bases and J by 4 bases, with 9 bases between the two germline ends. The CDR3 extends over 12 amino acids. CDR1 is SQVTM, CDR2 ANQGSEA, per germline. The CDR3 region has the DNA TGCAGCGTTGAGGGCTCAGGAGAGACCCAGTACTTC. It encodes CSVEGSGETQYF.